The 26 T cell receptor beta chains below come from one sample, sequenced in a study of cytomegalovirus exposure and HLA in healthy donors. Both 60 Vbeta primers and 13 Jbeta primers went into the PCR. Repertoires were generated with immunoSEQ multiplex PCR, while TCRdb's copy carries only in-frame clones and drops some. The sample shows about 140,000 clones, about 61% of them seen only once. The sequencing input was PBMCs. Source of these receptors: a male donor in good health and CMV-seronegative.

This sequence joins TRBV30 and TRBJ2-3; D uncertain. Germline values: CDR1 GTSNPN, CDR2 SVGIG (reference sequence). Deletions cut 2 bases from V and 0 bases from J, with 6 bases between. The CDR3 has 13 residues. The CDR3 DNA follows: TGTGCCTGGAGTTCTCCGAGCACAGATACGCAGTATTTT. Its translation is CAWSSPSTDTQYF.

The rearrangement joins TRBV7-8 to TRBJ1-4; D is undetermined. Germline-derived CDR1 and CDR2 are SGHVS and FQNEAQ. With 0 bases removed from V and 2 bases from J, the gap between germline ends came to 4 bases. The CDR3 contains 14 residues. CDR3 in amino acids: CASSLAITNEKLFF. The CDR3 DNA reads TGTGCCAGCAGCTTAGCCATTACTAATGAAAAACTGTTTTTT.

A remark on this clone: Distinct nucleotide sequences in the sample also encode this CDR3. The J gene is TRBJ1-4, the V gene TRBV5-4; TRBD1 aligns across 8 bases. Unmatched junction bases numbered 4, after V lost 1 base and J lost 8 bases. Germline loops: CDR1 SGHNT, CDR2 YYREEE (reference sequence). There are 14 residues in the CDR3. The CDR3 is CASSLQGAAEKLFF. The CDR3 nucleotides read TGTGCCAGCAGCTTGCAGGGGGCAGCGGAAAAACTGTTTTTT.

The rearrangement links TRBV28 to TRBJ2-7; weak D call: TRBD1 (5 bases). Germline loops: CDR1 MDHEN, CDR2 SYDVKM. V was trimmed by 7 bases and J by 5 bases, leaving 18 bases between them. The CDR3 loop spans 14 amino acids. The CDR3 DNA sequence: TGTGCCAGCACCGAACCAGGGAAATTCCACGAGCAGTACTTC. This encodes CASTEPGKFHEQYF.

The chain carries TRBV6-6 and TRBJ1-1, with a possible D match to TRBD1 (6 bases). Germline V CDR1 and CDR2: MNHNY, SVGAGI (reference sequence). The length of the CDR3 is 14 residues. V was trimmed by 8 bases and J by 6 bases, leaving 19 bases between them. The CDR3 nucleotides are TGTGCCAGCTCACTAGGTGGGACAAGCCCTGAAGCTTTCTTT. Protein: CASSLGGTSPEAFF.

Remarks on this clone: The junction departs from the called germline gene at one end, perhaps through a read error. This chain joins TRBV7-9 and TRBJ1-1; 9 nucleotides line up with TRBD1. This CDR3 comprises 18 residues. The germline CDR1 and CDR2 sequences are SEHNR and FQNEAQ (reference sequence). The CDR3 here is CSSSLPTGGIATNTEAFF. DNA for the CDR3: TGTTCCAGCAGCTTACCGACAGGGGGGATAGCGACGAACACTGAAGCTTTCTTT.

This sequence joins TRBV7-3 and TRBJ1-2; unclear D gene. The CDR3 sequence is 13 residues long. Trimming took off 5 bases at V and 2 bases at J, with 9 bases between the two ends. Germline loops: CDR1 SGHTA, CDR2 FQGTGA. This chain's CDR3 is CASSPGENYGYTF. The CDR3 coding sequence is TGTGCCAGCAGCCCCGGGGAGAACTATGGCTACACCTTC.

This rearrangement joins TRBV6-1 to TRBJ1-1; TRBD1 is a possible D gene (5 bases). CDR1 and CDR2 from the germline V gene are MNHNS and SASEGT. This CDR3 contains 13 residues. V was pared by 7 bases and J by 1 base, with 10 bases between. The CDR3 reads CASIGQKNTEAFF. The CDR3 nucleotides read TGTGCCAGCATCGGACAAAAGAACACTGAAGCTTTCTTT.

The V call is TRBV18, the J call TRBJ1-1; 7 nucleotides agree with TRBD1. Germline V gene sequence: CDR1 KGHSH, CDR2 LQKENI. The J segment lost 2 bases and the V segment lost 2 bases, leaving 2 bases of the junction unmatched. The CDR3 has 14 amino acids. The CDR3 sequence: CASSPDRENTEAFF. The DNA of the CDR3 is TGTGCCAGCTCACCAGACAGGGAAAACACTGAAGCTTTCTTT.

The rearrangement uses TRBV5-1 and TRBJ2-3; 8 bases agree with TRBD2. The CDR3 runs 14 residues. Germline V CDR1 and CDR2: SGHRS, YFSETQ. V lost 0 bases, J lost 6 bases, and 3 bases stayed unmatched. The CDR3 sequence is CASSLGRGGDTQYF. For the CDR3, the DNA is TGCGCCAGCAGCTTGGGACGGGGGGGGGATACGCAGTATTTT.

The chain employs TRBV5-1 and TRBJ2-7; 9 bases align to TRBD2. This CDR3 has 18 residues. The germline V gene encodes CDR1 SGHRS and CDR2 YFSETQ. V shed 1 base, J shed 0 bases, and the junction held 11 bases outside the gene matches. The CDR3 is CASSLTPSGAHNSYEQYF. The DNA for the CDR3 is TGCGCCAGCAGCTTGACGCCTAGCGGGGCGCACAACTCCTACGAGCAGTACTTC.

J is TRBJ2-3 and V is TRBV2, with 12 bases lining up with TRBD2. The ends lost 3 bases at V and 1 base at J; junction bases unmatched: 2. Germline CDR1 SNHLY, CDR2 FYNNEI. There are 16 residues in the CDR3. The CDR3 protein is CASSDRTSGGTDTQYF. The CDR3 bases are TGTGCCAGCAGTGACAGGACTAGCGGGGGCACAGATACGCAGTATTTT.

This chain connects TRBV5-4 to TRBJ2-7, with a weak D call TRBD2 (6 bases). This CDR3 spans 16 amino acids. The V gene lost 4 bases and the J gene lost 0 bases, with 17 bases spanning the gap. Germline V gene lookup returns CDR1 SGHNT and CDR2 YYREEE (reference sequence). The CDR3 sequence is CASSLRGRGSSYEQYF. In DNA form, the CDR3 reads TGTGCCAGCAGCCTTAGGGGCCGGGGGAGCTCCTACGAGCAGTACTTC.

V is TRBV5-4 and J is TRBJ1-2; 10 bases are a match to TRBD1. Losses at the gene ends were 4 bases for V and 4 bases for J; bases not matched to a gene: 4. Germline lookup yields CDR1 SGHNT and CDR2 YYREEE (reference sequence). The CDR3 extends over 14 amino acids. CDR3 in DNA: TGTGCCAGCAGCGCGGGACAGGGGAGCTATGGCTACACCTTC. Translated, it gives CASSAGQGSYGYTF.

CDR3 amino acids: CASGPYNSPLHF. DNA for the CDR3: TGTGCCAGCGGCCCCTATAATTCACCCCTCCACTTT. J is TRBJ1-6 and V is TRBV27; no firm D call. The germline V gene encodes CDR1 MNHEY and CDR2 SMNVEV (reference sequence). The CDR3 spans 12 residues. The germline V and J ends were trimmed by 8 bases and 2 bases, with 4 bases remaining between them.

The chain links TRBV9 to TRBJ1-1; D might be TRBD1 (6 bases). V shed 4 bases and J shed 3 bases, with 19 bases lying between them. CDR3 length: 16 amino acids. The germline V gene encodes CDR1 SGDLS and CDR2 YYNGEE. The CDR3 reads CASSPRGRGRHTEAFF. The CDR3 DNA follows: TGTGCCAGCAGCCCCAGGGGAAGGGGCCGACACACTGAAGCTTTCTTT.

V usage is TRBV29-1 and J usage is TRBJ1-2, with D tentatively TRBD1 (5 bases). V was clipped by 3 bases and J by 4 bases, with 15 bases between them. The CDR3 runs to 14 residues. Germline CDR1 reads SQVTM; CDR2 reads ANQGSEA. The CDR3 is CSVDPATAGYGYTF. The CDR3, as DNA: TGCAGCGTTGACCCAGCGACAGCGGGCTATGGCTACACCTTC.

There are a few counts of this clone. V and J are TRBV28 and TRBJ2-7; D is unresolved. Germline V gives CDR1 MDHEN, CDR2 SYDVKM. This CDR3 comprises 13 residues. V was shortened by 5 bases and J by 1 base, with 9 bases between the two germline ends. CDR3 residues: CASSPHGSYEQYF. The CDR3 coding sequence is TGTGCCAGCAGTCCCCACGGTTCCTACGAGCAGTACTTC.

The rearrangement uses TRBV10-2 and TRBJ1-5; D not certain. Trimming removed 0 bases at V and 3 bases at J, with 15 bases between. The germline CDR1 and CDR2 sequences are WSHSY and SAAADI. This CDR3 has 17 residues. CDR3 protein: CASSESAVFDDNQPQHF. The CDR3 nucleotides read TGCGCCAGCAGTGAGTCGGCGGTTTTTGATGACAATCAGCCCCAGCATTTT.

Regarding this clone: An end of the junction does not agree with germline; a read error may underlie this. The V and J genes are TRBV15 and TRBJ1-2, with 8 positions matching TRBD1. This CDR3 comprises 15 residues. Germline V gives CDR1 LNHNV, CDR2 YYDKDF (reference sequence). The CDR3 is CATSSDRGRNYGYIF. As DNA, the CDR3 is TGTGCCACCAGCAGCGACAGGGGCCGTAACTATGGCTACATCTTC.

The rearrangement joins TRBV19 to TRBJ2-5, with 10 bases lining up with TRBD1. The germline V gene has CDR1 LNHDA and CDR2 SQIVND (reference sequence). The trim removed 7 bases at V and 3 bases at J, leaving 2 bases unmatched. This CDR3 is 13 amino acids long. CDR3 coding DNA: TGTGCCAGTAAGGGGACAGGGGAAGAGACCCAGTACTTC. Protein product: CASKGTGEETQYF.

This chain uses TRBV7-2 with TRBJ2-1; TRBD1 matches at 7 bases. Trimming at V came to 3 bases and at J to 4 bases, leaving 9 bases not matched to a gene. The CDR3 totals 16 residues. Germline CDR1 SGHTA, CDR2 FQGNSA. The CDR3 reads CASSFRPGQPYNEQFF. The CDR3, as DNA: TGTGCCAGCAGCTTTCGCCCGGGACAGCCATACAATGAGCAGTTCTTC. Full variable domain (missing parts from reference TRBV7-2 and TRBJ2-1): GAGVSQSPSNKVTEKGKDVELRCDPISGHTALYWYRQSLGQGLEFLIYFQGNSAPDKSGLPSDRFSAERTGGSVSTLTIQRTQQEDSAVYLCASSFRPGQPYNEQFFGPGTRLTVL.

The rearrangement uses TRBV29-1 and TRBJ1-2; the match to TRBD1 covers 7 bases. V shed 5 bases and J 1 base; nucleotides not matched to a gene: 7. The germline gives CDR1 SQVTM, CDR2 ANQGSEA. This CDR3 is 14 amino acids long. Written as DNA, the CDR3 is TGCAGCGTTTCTGGACAGGCCGGTAACTATGGCTACACCTTC. Its translation: CSVSGQAGNYGYTF. Supplemented by reference TRBV29-1 and TRBJ1-2, the full variable domain reads SAVISQKPSRDICQRGTSLTIQCQVDSQVTMMFWYRQQPGQSLTLIATANQGSEATYESGFVIDKFPISRPNLTFSTLTVSNMSPEDSSIYLCSVSGQAGNYGYTFGSGTRLTVV.

The V call is TRBV6-5, the J call TRBJ1-2; no reliable D call. V lost 0 bases, J lost 0 bases, and 8 bases lay in between. The CDR3 consists of 15 residues. Germline V gene lookup returns CDR1 MNHEY and CDR2 SVGAGI. The CDR3 sequence: CASSYSIGANYGYTF. CDR3 DNA sequence: TGTGCCAGCAGTTACTCGATTGGAGCTAACTATGGCTACACCTTC.

V and J are TRBV6-6 and TRBJ1-1; 7 nucleotides align to TRBD1. Germline V gene lookup returns CDR1 MNHNY and CDR2 SVGAGI (reference sequence). This CDR3 contains 15 residues. The trim removed 1 base at V and 7 bases at J, leaving 9 bases unmatched. The CDR3, as DNA: TGTGCCAGCAGTTACTGGACAGGAGGACATGATGAAGCTTTCTTT. Its translation: CASSYWTGGHDEAFF.

The genes are TRBV10-3 and TRBJ1-3; D might be TRBD1 (5 bases). Germline V gives CDR1 ENHRY, CDR2 SYGVKD. V was shortened by 6 bases and J by 4 bases, with 7 bases between the two germline ends. The CDR3 has 12 amino acids. This CDR3 is CAIRDKGNTIYF. For the CDR3, the DNA is TGTGCCATCAGGGACAAGGGAAACACCATATATTTT.